This TCR beta chain was captured in a study of T cell repertoires in cytomegalovirus infection. Each CDR3 protein is one row after TCRdb ran MiXCR on the reads. In the table there are around 530,000 distinct CDR3 sequences, about 25% of which are singletons. The sample was PBMCs. The sequence was obtained from a human donor in good health (CMV status not recorded). Some clones in this sample may be carry-over from other donors' samples.

The CDR3 protein is CASRGPGGSVSSYEQYF. DNA for the CDR3: TGTGCCAGCAGGGGTCCAGGGGGCTCCGTTAGCTCCTACGAGCAGTACTTC. V gene TRBV28 combines with J gene TRBJ2-7; 8 nucleotides line up with TRBD1. The V and J ends lost 6 bases and 0 bases, in that order; junction bases with no gene match: 13. Germline CDR1 MDHEN, CDR2 SYDVKM. CDR3 size: 17 residues.